The 20 T cell receptor beta chains listed next were all sequenced from one sample in a study of T-cell memory formation after mild COVID-19. In TCRdb, the 5' RACE reads were re-called with MiXCR into one record per CDR3 protein. Among 410,000 or so distinct CDR3 sequences listed, 23% were seen once. The sample comprised PBMCs or a T cell subset sorted from them (not recorded which). The receptors were sampled from an adult woman who had mild COVID-19 (a few samples of this study predate the infection). Cell type and time point are not known.

The chain is built from TRBV7-2 and TRBJ2-5; no clear D gene. This CDR3 comprises 13 residues. Germline V gene lookup returns CDR1 SGHTA and CDR2 FQGNSA. The V end lost 5 bases, the J end lost 3 bases, and 10 bases lay between the germline ends. Here the CDR3 DNA reads TGTGCCAGCAGCACCCCGTCGGAAGAGACCCAGTACTTC. This encodes CASSTPSEETQYF.

A remark on this clonotype: The junction departs from the called germline gene at one end, perhaps through a read error. This chain uses TRBV7-7 with TRBJ2-7, with no clear D. Per the germline V gene, CDR1 is SSHAT and CDR2 is FNYEAQ (reference sequence). The length of the CDR3 is 15 residues. The CDR3 protein is CASSLAPDGSYEQYF. The DNA for the CDR3 is TGTGCTAGCAGCTTAGCCCCGGACGGATCCTACGAGCAGTACTTC.

This clonotype has just a few counts. This chain links TRBV18 with TRBJ2-7, with 9 bases aligning to TRBD1. The V segment lost 5 bases and the J segment 0 bases; nucleotides outside the gene matches: 8. Germline CDR1 KGHSH, CDR2 LQKENI. The CDR3 runs to 16 residues. The CDR3 nucleotides are TGTGCCAGCTCATACAGGGGGCCTGGGAGCTCCTACGAGCAGTACTTC. Its translation is CASSYRGPGSSYEQYF.

The chain has TRBV6-6 and TRBJ1-1; D uncertain. The germline gives CDR1 MNHNY, CDR2 SVGAGI (reference sequence). The CDR3 has 14 residues. V lost 0 bases, J lost 5 bases, and 10 bases lay in between. Here the CDR3 DNA reads TGTGCCAGCAGTTACTCTCGTGGGTCGACTGAAGCTTTCTTT. Protein: CASSYSRGSTEAFF.

The rearrangement joins TRBV29-1 to TRBJ1-4; tentatively, D is TRBD1 (5 bases). V lost 6 bases, J lost 8 bases, and 13 bases lay in between. Looked up from germline, CDR1 is SQVTM and CDR2 is ANQGSEA. The CDR3 has 12 residues. The CDR3 region is CSVGQGREKLFF. CDR3 coding DNA: TGCAGCGTGGGCCAGGGAAGGGAAAAACTGTTTTTT.

For the CDR3, the DNA is TGTGCCATCAGTGGATCCGGACTAGCGGGGCCCTCGCACACCGGGGAGCTGTTTTTT. As protein: CAISGSGLAGPSHTGELFF. The V call is TRBV10-3, the J call TRBJ2-2; 12 bases match TRBD2. CDR3 length equals 19 residues. V lost 4 bases to trimming and J lost 3 bases; unmatched junction nucleotides: 12. The germline CDR1 and CDR2 sequences are ENHRY and SYGVKD.

This chain connects TRBV15 to TRBJ2-2; 7 positions agree with TRBD2. V lost 5 bases and J lost 5; bases outside the gene matches: 11. This CDR3 is built from 16 residues. Germline CDR1 LNHNV, CDR2 YYDKDF (reference sequence). The CDR3 DNA follows: TGTGCCACCAGCCCTCTGGGAGGGTGGGAGACCGGGGAGCTGTTTTTT. Translated, it gives CATSPLGGWETGELFF.

Only a few counts were recorded for this clonotype. This chain links TRBV11-1 with TRBJ2-1; D is uncertain. The CDR3 is made up of 13 amino acids. V dropped 1 base and J dropped 6 bases, with 7 bases sitting between them. In germline, CDR1 is SGHAT, CDR2 FQDESV (reference sequence). The CDR3 spells CASSLGLSNEQFF. The CDR3 DNA reads TGTGCCAGCAGCTTAGGGCTTTCCAATGAGCAGTTCTTC.

This clonotype has more than one count but fewer than ten. The chain recombines TRBV5-6 with TRBJ2-2, with D perhaps given as TRBD1 or TRBD2 (5 bases each). Deletions cut 3 bases from V and 5 bases from J, with 11 bases between. CDR1 is SGHDT and CDR2 is YYEEEE in the germline V gene. CDR3 length: 14 amino acids. The CDR3 is CASSWDGFTGELFF. The CDR3 nucleotides are TGTGCCAGCAGCTGGGACGGGTTTACCGGGGAGCTGTTTTTT.

The chain links TRBV29-1 to TRBJ2-7; 7 positions match TRBD1. The CDR3 is 13 residues long. J was trimmed by 0 bases and V by 5 bases; bases with no gene match: 4. Germline V gene sequence: CDR1 SQVTM, CDR2 ANQGSEA. CDR3 nucleotides: TGCAGCGTTAGGGGACAGAGCTCCTACGAGCAGTACTTC. Amino acids: CSVRGQSSYEQYF.

This clonotype came up a few times. The chain recombines TRBV7-2 with TRBJ2-7; D may correspond to TRBD1 or TRBD2 (6 bases each). The V gene's germline CDR1 is SGHTA and CDR2 FQGNSA. Trimming removed 1 base from V and 0 bases from J, with 13 bases in between. This CDR3 contains 16 residues. This chain's CDR3 is CASSLVGGGSSYEQYF. CDR3 DNA sequence: TGTGCCAGCAGCTTAGTCGGAGGGGGGAGCTCCTACGAGCAGTACTTC.

V usage is TRBV12-3 or TRBV12-4 and J usage is TRBJ2-7; D unclear. This CDR3 is built from 15 residues. Trimming stripped 4 bases from V and 2 bases from J, with 15 bases between. The CDR3 DNA sequence: TGTGCCAGCAGTTACGGCTCGACGGACCCCTACGAGCAGTACTTC. Protein product: CASSYGSTDPYEQYF.

This clonotype was observed many times. The genes are TRBV7-8 and TRBJ2-1, with D unresolved. The CDR3 sequence is 12 residues long. The V end was cut by 0 bases, the J end by 9 bases, with 6 bases between. Germline V lookup: CDR1 SGHVS, CDR2 FQNEAQ. The CDR3 bases are TGTGCCAGCAGCTTAGCAGCGCCTGAGCAGTTCTTC. It codes for CASSLAAPEQFF.

This clonotype was observed a handful of times. V and J are TRBV12-3 or TRBV12-4 and TRBJ2-1; D uncertain. The CDR3 has 13 amino acids. Deletions cut 5 bases from V and 4 bases from J, with 9 bases between. The CDR3 loop is CASSPHRYNEQFF. In nucleotides, the CDR3 is TGTGCCAGCAGTCCCCATCGATACAATGAGCAGTTCTTC.

The CDR3 coding sequence is TGTGCCAGCAGTTACTCTTTTGATTCCGAGCTTGTAGCCTACGAGCAGTACTTC. This encodes CASSYSFDSELVAYEQYF. This chain links TRBV6-6 with TRBJ2-7; unclear D gene. The CDR3 sequence is 18 residues long. CDR1 MNHNY and CDR2 SVGAGI come from the germline V gene (reference sequence). The V gene lost 0 bases and the J gene lost 2 bases, with 20 bases spanning the gap.

This clonotype is a singleton in its sample. V is TRBV20-1 and J is TRBJ1-2; D possibly corresponds to TRBD1 (6 bases). The V end lost 5 bases, the J end lost 4 bases, and 11 bases lay between the germline ends. The CDR3 contains 12 residues. Germline assignment: CDR1 DFQATT and CDR2 SNEGSKA (reference sequence). CDR3 region: CSAQDSGYGYTF. The CDR3 DNA reads TGCAGTGCTCAGGACAGCGGCTATGGCTACACCTTC.

This clonotype was found a few times. This rearrangement joins TRBV24-1 to TRBJ2-5; a weak D match, TRBD2 (5 bases). Per the germline V gene, CDR1 is KGHDR and CDR2 is SFDVKD. Trimming took 0 bases from V and 5 from J, leaving 9 bases between them. CDR3 length: 14 residues. CDR3 sequence reads: CATSDLRGPETQYF. The CDR3 bases are TGTGCCACCAGTGATTTGCGAGGGCCGGAGACCCAGTACTTC.

CDR3 protein: CASSLGGWSSYNEQFF. The CDR3 DNA reads as TGTGCCAGCAGCTTAGGGGGTTGGAGCTCCTACAATGAGCAGTTCTTC. The rearrangement uses TRBV7-3 and TRBJ2-1; D is perhaps TRBD1 or TRBD2 (5 bases each). Germline V lookup: CDR1 SGHTA, CDR2 FQGTGA. This CDR3 has 16 residues. Trimming took 2 bases from V and 0 from J, leaving 11 bases between them.

This clonotype has only one observation. The CDR3, as DNA: TGTGCCAGCAGTGCCCGGGCGGGGGGCACTGAAGCTTTCTTT. It codes for CASSARAGGTEAFF. V usage is TRBV6-5 and J usage is TRBJ1-1, with D perhaps TRBD1 (5 bases). This CDR3 contains 14 residues. Germline CDR1 MNHEY, CDR2 SVGAGI. V was pared by 5 bases and J by 4 bases, with 14 bases between.

V and J are TRBV5-6 and TRBJ2-3, with 7 bases that match TRBD2. Germline loops: CDR1 SGHDT, CDR2 YYEEEE. V shed 2 bases and J 5 bases; nucleotides not matched to a gene: 8. The CDR3 loop spans 15 amino acids. Here the CDR3 reads CASSLRGVSVDTQYF. CDR3 coding DNA: TGTGCCAGCAGCTTACGGGGGGTGAGTGTAGATACGCAGTATTTT.